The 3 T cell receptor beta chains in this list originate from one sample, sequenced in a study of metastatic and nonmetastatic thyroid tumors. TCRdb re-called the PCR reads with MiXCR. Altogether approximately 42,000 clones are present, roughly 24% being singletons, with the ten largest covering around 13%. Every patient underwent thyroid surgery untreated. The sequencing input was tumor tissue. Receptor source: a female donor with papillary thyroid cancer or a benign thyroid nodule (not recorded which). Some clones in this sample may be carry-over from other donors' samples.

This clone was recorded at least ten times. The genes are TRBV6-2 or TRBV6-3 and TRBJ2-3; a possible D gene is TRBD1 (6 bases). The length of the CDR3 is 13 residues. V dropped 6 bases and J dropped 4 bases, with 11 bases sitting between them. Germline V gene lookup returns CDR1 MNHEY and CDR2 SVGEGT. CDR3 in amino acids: CASSPQGADTQYF. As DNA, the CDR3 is TGTGCCAGCAGCCCACAGGGCGCAGATACGCAGTATTTT.

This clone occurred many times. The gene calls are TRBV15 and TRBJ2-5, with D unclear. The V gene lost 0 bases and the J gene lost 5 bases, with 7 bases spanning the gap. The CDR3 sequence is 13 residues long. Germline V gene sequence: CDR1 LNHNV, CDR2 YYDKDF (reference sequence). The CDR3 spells CATSRDRSETQYF. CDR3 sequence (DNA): TGTGCCACCAGCAGAGATCGGTCGGAGACCCAGTACTTC.

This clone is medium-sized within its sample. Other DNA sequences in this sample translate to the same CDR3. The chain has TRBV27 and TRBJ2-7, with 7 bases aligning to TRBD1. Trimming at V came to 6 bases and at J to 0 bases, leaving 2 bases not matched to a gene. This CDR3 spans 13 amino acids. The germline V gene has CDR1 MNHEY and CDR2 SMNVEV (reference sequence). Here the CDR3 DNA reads TGTGCCAGCAGGGGACAGTTCTCCTACGAGCAGTACTTC. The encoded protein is CASRGQFSYEQYF.